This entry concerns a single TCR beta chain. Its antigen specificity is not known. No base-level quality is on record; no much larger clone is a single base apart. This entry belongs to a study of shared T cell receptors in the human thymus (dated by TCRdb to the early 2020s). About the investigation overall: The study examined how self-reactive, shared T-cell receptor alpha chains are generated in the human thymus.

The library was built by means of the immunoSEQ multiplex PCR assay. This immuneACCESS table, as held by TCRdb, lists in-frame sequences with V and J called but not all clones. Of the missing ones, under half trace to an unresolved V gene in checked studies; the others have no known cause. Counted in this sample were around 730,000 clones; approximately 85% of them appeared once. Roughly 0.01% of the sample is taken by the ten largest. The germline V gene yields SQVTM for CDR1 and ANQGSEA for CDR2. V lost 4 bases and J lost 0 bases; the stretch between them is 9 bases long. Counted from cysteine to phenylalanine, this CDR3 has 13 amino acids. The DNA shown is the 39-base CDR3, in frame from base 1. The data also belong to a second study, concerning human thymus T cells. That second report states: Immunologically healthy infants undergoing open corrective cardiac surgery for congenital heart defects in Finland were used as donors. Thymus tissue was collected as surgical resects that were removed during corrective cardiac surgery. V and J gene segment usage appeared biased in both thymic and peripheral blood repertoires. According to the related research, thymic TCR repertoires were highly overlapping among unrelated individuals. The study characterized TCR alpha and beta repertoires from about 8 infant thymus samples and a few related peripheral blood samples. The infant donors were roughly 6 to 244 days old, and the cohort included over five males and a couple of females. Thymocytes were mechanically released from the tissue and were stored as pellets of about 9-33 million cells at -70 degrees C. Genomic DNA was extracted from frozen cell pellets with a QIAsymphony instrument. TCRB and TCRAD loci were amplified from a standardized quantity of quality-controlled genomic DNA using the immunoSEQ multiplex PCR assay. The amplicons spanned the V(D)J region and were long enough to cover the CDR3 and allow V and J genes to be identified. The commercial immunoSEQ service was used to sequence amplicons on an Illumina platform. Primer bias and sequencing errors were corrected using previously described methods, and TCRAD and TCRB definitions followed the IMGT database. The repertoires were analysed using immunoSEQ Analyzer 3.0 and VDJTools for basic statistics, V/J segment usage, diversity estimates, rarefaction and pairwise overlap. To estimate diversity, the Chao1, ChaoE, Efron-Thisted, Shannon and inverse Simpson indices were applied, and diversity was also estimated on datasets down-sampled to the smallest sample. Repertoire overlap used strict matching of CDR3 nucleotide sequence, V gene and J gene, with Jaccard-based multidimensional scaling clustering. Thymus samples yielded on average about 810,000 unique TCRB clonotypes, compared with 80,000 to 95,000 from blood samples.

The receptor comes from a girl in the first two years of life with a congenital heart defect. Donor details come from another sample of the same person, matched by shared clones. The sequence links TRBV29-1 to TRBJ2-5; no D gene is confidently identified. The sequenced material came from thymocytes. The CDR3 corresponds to CSVGVSYQETQYF. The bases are TGCAGCGTTGGTGTCTCGTACCAAGAGACCCAGTACTTC.